This T cell receptor beta chain was recovered during a study of blood T cells in healthy people across ages. Remarks on this clonotype: This may come from a read error, since a much larger clone is one base off.

Trimming stripped 10 bases from V and 6 bases from J, with 16 bases between. The CDR3 length is 13 residues. Germline V gene lookup returns CDR1 LGHDT and CDR2 YNNKEL (reference sequence). Using a J-beta primer mix together with a sample-barcoded 5' primer, a second PCR was run for about 6 to 11 cycles. TCRdb used MiXCR to reprocess the 5' RACE reads, holding one entry per CDR3 protein. The repertoire includes 750,000 to 950,000 distinct CDR3 sequences, about 27% of them detected once, and more than 8.5% sits in the top ten. The data also belong to a second study, concerning T cells of mothers and their children.

The receptor comes from a middle-aged woman in good health. Material: blood. The rearrangement links TRBV3-1 to TRBJ2-1; no reliable D call. The CDR3 DNA follows: TGTGCCACTTCGGTGTCTACCTGCAATGAGCAGTTCTTC. Its translation: CATSVSTCNEQFF.